This TCR beta chain emerged from a study of cytomegalovirus exposure and HLA in healthy donors. Regarding the study as a whole: As was reported, the classifier diagnosed cytomegalovirus status with high specificity and sensitivity. Presence/absence analyses assumed roughly uniform sequencing depth across donors. What a later analysis reportedly showed was that an Asian-associated ancestry cluster had fewer N-insertions than the approximately 670-donor mean. Judged likely to be a sequencing artifact was a cluster of highly shared sequence variants.

Note on this clone: Its target is unknown.

V lost 1 base and J 2 bases, leaving 7 bases between the germline ends. Germline assignment: CDR1 SGHNT and CDR2 YYREEE (reference sequence). The CDR3 has 15 amino acids. The primer mix had 60 Vbeta and 13 Jbeta primers. Assay: immunoSEQ multiplex PCR; the TCRdb copy retains only in-frame clones and omits some. The sample has around 210,000 clones, about 85% seen once. This sequence was found in a girl aged 2-15 years in good health and CMV-seronegative. The rearrangement joins TRBV5-4 to TRBJ2-6, with D unclear. Sequencing was done on a sample of PBMCs. The CDR3 nucleotides are TGTGCCAGCAGCTTGCCACTCACTGGGGCCAACGTCCTGACTTTC. Translated, it gives CASSLPLTGANVLTF.